This T cell receptor beta chain originates from a study of regulatory T cells in long-lasting Graves disease. V lost 4 bases and J lost 5, with 13 bases in between. The CDR3 extends over 14 amino acids. CDR1 and CDR2 (germline): SGHRS, YFSETQ. Researchers made TCR beta libraries by using iRepertoire HTBI primers and running Arm-PCR on CDR3 regions. TCRdb re-derived calls from the multiplex PCR reads in MiXCR, one entry per CDR3 protein. The sample contains a few hundred thousand distinct CDR3 sequences, 18% of which appear only once. Documented time point: newly diagnosed GD, antithyroid drugs for less than 3 months. PBMCs were the source of the RNA used for TCR sequencing. This clonotype was recorded many times. The same specimen was also included in a second study, on T cells in Graves' hyperthyroidism and ophthalmopathy.

V and J are TRBV5-1 and TRBJ2-1; a possible D gene is TRBD2 (6 bases). The receptor was isolated from a woman between 25 and 40 years old with Graves disease. The sequencing here drew on peripheral blood mononuclear cells (PBMCs), taken at new diagnosis, from a patient treated with antithyroid drugs. The DNA of the CDR3 is TGCGCCAGCAGCCCACTGGGGGGTCACAATGAGCAGTTCTTC. It yields the protein CASSPLGGHNEQFF.